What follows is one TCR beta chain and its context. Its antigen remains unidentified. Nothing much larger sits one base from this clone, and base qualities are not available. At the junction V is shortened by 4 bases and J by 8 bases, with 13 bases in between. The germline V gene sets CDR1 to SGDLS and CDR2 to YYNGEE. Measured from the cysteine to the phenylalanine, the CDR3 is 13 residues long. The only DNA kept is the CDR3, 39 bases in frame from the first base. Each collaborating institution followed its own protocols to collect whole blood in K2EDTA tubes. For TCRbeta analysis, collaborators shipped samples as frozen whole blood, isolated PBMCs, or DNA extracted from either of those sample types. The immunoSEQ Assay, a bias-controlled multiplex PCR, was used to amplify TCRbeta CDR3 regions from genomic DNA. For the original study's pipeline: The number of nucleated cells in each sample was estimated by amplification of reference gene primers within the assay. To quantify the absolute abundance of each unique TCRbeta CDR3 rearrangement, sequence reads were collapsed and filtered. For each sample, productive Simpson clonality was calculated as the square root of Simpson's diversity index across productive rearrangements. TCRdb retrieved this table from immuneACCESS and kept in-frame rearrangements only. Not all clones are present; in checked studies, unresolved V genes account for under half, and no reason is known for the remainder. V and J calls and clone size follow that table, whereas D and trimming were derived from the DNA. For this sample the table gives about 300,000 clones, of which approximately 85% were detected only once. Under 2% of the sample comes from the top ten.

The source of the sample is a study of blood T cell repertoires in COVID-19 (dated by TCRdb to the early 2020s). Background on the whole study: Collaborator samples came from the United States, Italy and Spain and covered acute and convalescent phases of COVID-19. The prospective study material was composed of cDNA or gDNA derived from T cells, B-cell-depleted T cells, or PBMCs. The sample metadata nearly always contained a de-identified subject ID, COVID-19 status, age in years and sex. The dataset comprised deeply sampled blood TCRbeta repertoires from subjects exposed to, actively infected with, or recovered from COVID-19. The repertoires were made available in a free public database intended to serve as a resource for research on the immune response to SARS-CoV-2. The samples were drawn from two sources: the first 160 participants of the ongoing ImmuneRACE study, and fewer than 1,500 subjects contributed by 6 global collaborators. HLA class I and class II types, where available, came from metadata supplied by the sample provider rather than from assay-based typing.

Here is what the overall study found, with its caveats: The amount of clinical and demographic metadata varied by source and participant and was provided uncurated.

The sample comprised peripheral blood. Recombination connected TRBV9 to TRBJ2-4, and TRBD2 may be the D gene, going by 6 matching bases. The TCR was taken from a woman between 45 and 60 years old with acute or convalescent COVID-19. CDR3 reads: CASSTGVTDIQYF. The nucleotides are TGTGCCAGCAGCACGGGGGTGACGGACATTCAGTACTTC.